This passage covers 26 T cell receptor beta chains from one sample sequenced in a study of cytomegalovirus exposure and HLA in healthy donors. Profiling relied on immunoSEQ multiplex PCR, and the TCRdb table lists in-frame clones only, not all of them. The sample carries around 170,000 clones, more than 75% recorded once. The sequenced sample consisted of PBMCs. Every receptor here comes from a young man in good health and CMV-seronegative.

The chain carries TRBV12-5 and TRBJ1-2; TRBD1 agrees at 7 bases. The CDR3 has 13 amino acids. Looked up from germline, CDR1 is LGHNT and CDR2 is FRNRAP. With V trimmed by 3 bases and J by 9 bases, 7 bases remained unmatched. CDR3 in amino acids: CASGLAGGERYTF. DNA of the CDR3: TGTGCTAGTGGTTTAGCAGGGGGAGAACGCTACACCTTC.

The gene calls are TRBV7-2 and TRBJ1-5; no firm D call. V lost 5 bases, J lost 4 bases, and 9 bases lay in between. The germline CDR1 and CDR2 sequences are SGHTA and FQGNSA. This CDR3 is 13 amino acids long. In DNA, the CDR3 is TGTGCCAGCAGCCCCCAGGAAAATCAGCCCCAGCATTTT. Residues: CASSPQENQPQHF.

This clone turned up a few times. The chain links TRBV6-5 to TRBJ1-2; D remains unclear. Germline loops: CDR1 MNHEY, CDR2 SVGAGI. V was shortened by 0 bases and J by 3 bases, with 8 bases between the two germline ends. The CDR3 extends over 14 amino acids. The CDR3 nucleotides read TGTGCCAGCAGTTACTCGGGAGTTTACTATGGCTACACCTTC. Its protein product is CASSYSGVYYGYTF.

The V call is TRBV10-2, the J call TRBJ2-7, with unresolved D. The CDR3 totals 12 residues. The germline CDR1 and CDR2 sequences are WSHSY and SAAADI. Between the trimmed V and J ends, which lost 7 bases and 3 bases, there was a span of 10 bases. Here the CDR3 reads CASKDMGYEQYF. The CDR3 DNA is TGCGCCAGCAAAGACATGGGCTACGAGCAGTACTTC.

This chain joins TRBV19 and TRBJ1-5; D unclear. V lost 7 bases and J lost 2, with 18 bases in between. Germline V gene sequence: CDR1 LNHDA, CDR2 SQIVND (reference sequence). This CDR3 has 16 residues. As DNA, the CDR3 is TGTGCCAGTACCTCCATGCCGCTCCCGGGCAATCAGCCCCAGCATTTT. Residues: CASTSMPLPGNQPQHF.

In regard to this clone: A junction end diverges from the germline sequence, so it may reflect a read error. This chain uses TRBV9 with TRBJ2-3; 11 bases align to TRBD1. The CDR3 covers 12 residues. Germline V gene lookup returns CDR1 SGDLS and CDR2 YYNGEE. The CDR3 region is CASSVEGQGADF. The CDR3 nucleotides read TGTGCCAGCAGCGTAGAAGGACAGGGGGCGGATTTT.

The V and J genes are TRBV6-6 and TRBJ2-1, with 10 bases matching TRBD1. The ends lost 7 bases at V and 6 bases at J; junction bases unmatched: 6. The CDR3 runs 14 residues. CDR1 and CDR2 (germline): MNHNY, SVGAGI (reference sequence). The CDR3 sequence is CASTFRTGGNEQFF. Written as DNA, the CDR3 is TGTGCCAGCACTTTTCGGACAGGGGGCAATGAGCAGTTCTTC.

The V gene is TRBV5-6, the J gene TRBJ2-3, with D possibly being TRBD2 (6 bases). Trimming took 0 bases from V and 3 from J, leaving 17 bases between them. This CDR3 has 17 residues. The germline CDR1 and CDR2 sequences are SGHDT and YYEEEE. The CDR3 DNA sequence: TGTGCCAGCAGCTTGGCTTTAACGGGAGCTGTGACAGATACGCAGTATTTT. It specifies CASSLALTGAVTDTQYF.

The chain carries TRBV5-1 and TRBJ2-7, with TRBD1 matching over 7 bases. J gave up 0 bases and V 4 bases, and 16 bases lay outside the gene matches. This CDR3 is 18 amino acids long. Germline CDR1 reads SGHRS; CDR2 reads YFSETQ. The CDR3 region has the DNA TGCGCCAGCAGCGAGAGGACAGGCCTATTTTTGAGCTCCTACGAGCAGTACTTC. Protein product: CASSERTGLFLSSYEQYF.

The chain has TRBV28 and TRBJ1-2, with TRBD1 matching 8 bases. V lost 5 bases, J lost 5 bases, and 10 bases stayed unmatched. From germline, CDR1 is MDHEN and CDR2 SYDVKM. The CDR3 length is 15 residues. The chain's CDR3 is CASSPYDRGQYGYTF. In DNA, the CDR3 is TGTGCCAGCAGTCCATATGACAGGGGCCAATATGGCTACACCTTC.

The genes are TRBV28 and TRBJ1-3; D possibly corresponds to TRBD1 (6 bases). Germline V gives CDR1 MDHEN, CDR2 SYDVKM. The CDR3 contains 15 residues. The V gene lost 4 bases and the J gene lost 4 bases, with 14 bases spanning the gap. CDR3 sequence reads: CASSSPTGPGNTIYF. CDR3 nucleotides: TGTGCCAGCAGTTCACCAACAGGGCCCGGAAACACCATATATTTT.

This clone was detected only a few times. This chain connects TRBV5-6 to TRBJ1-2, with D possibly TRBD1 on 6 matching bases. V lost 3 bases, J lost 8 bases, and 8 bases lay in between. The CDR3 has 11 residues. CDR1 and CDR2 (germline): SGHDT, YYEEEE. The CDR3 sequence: CASSSGEGYTF. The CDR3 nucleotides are TGTGCCAGCAGCTCAGGGGAAGGCTACACCTTC.

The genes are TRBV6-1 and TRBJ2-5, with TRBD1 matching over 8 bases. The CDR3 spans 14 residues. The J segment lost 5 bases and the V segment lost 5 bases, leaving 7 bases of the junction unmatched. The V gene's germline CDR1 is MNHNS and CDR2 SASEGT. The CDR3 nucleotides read TGTGCCAGCAGTACCTGGACAGGGATGGAGACCCAGTACTTC. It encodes CASSTWTGMETQYF.

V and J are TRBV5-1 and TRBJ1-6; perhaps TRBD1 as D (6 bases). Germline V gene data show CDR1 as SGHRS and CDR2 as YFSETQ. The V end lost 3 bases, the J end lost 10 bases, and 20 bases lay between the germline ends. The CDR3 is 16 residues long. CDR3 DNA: TGCGCCAGCAGCTGGCAGGAGACAGGCCCCGGCTCACCCCTCCACTTT. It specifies CASSWQETGPGSPLHF.

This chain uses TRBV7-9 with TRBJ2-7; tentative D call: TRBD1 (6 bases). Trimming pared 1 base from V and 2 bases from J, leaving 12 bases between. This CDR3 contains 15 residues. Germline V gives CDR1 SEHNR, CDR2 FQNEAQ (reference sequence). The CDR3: CASSLVGDITYEQYF. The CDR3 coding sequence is TGTGCCAGCAGCTTAGTAGGGGACATTACCTACGAGCAGTACTTC.

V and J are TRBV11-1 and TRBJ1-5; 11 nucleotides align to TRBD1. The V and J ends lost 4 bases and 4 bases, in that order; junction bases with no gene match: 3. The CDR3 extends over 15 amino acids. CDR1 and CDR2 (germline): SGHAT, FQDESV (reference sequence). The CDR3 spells CASSSGQGENQPQHF. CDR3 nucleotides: TGTGCCAGCAGCTCGGGACAGGGGGAGAATCAGCCCCAGCATTTT.

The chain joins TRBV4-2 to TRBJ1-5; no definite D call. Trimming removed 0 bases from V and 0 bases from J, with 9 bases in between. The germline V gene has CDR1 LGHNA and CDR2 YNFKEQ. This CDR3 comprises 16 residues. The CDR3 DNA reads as TGTGCCAGCAGCCAAGACAAAGCAAATAGCAATCAGCCCCAGCATTTT. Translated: CASSQDKANSNQPQHF.

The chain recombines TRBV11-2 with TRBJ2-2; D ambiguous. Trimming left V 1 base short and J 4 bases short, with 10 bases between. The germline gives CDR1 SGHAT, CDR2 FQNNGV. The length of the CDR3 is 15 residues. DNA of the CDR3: TGTGCCAGCAGCTTAGTGCAGGCTGCCACCGGGGAGCTGTTTTTT. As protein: CASSLVQAATGELFF.

Here the CDR3 DNA reads TGTGCCAGCAGTTGGGGGTGGACTAGCGACGAGCAGTACTTC. Residues: CASSWGWTSDEQYF. J is TRBJ2-7 and V is TRBV27; 9 nucleotides agree with TRBD2. The CDR3 has 14 amino acids. Germline CDR1 MNHEY, CDR2 SMNVEV (reference sequence). V gave up 4 bases and J gave up 5 bases; unmatched junction bases: 6.

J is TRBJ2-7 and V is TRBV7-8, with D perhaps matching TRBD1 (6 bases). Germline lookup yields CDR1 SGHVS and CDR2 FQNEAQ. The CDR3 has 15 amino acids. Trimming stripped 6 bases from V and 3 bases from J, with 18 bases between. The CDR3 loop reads CASSKTGRLIYEQYV. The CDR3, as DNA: TGTGCCAGCAGTAAGACAGGCCGACTAATCTACGAGCAGTACGTC.

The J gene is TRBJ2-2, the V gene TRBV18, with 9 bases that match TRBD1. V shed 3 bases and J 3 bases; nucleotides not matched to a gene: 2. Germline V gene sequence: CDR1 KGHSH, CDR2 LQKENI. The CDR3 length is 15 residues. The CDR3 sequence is CASSPGQGYTGELFF. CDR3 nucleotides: TGTGCCAGCTCACCGGGACAGGGCTACACCGGGGAGCTGTTTTTT.

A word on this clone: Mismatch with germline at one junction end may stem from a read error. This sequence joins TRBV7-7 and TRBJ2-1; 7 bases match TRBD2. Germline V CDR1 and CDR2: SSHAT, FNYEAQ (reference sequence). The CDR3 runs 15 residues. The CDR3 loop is CASSLDTSAYNEQFF. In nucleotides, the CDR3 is TGTGCTAGCAGCTTAGATACTAGCGCGTACAATGAGCAGTTCTTC.

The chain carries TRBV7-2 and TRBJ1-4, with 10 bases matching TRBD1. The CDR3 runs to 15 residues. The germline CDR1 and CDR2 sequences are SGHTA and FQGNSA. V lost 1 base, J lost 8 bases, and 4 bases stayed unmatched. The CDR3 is CASSLGDRGGEKLFF. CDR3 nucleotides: TGTGCCAGCAGCTTAGGGGACAGGGGAGGCGAAAAACTGTTTTTT.

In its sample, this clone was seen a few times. CDR3 sequence (DNA): TGTGCCAGCAGTGACTCAGCGGGAGGGCCTACAGATACGCAGTATTTT. Amino acid sequence: CASSDSAGGPTDTQYF. The V call is TRBV6-4, the J call TRBJ2-3; TRBD2 aligns across 10 bases. The CDR3 has 16 residues. The V segment lost 0 bases and the J segment 3 bases; nucleotides outside the gene matches: 3. Germline assignment: CDR1 MRHNA and CDR2 SNTAGT.

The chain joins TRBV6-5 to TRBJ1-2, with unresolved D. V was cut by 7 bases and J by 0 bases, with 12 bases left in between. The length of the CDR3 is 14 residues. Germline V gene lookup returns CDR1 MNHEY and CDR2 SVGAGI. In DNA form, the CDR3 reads TGTGCCAGCATCCAAGGAGGACCTAACTATGGCTACACCTTC. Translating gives CASIQGGPNYGYTF.

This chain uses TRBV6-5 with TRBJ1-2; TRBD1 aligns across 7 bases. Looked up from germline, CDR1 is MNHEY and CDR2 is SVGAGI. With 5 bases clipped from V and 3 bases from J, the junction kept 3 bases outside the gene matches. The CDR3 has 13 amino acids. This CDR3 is CASSTDRDYGYTF. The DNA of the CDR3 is TGTGCCAGCAGTACAGACAGGGACTATGGCTACACCTTC.